Listed below are T cell receptor beta chains from one sample, sequenced in a study of spatial heterogeneity in lung cancer. MiXCR, applied by TCRdb to the 5' RACE reads, yields one record per CDR3 protein. The sample lists roughly 120,000 distinct CDR3 sequences; roughly 10% were seen once. Source: PBMCs, taken at follow-up. The receptors derive from a female donor with early-stage non-small cell lung cancer. Each CDR3 is given with its conserved first and last residue. D genes are given only for firm matches. Some rows mark clone size as missing; the rest say once, few, many or name a class of expanded clone.

j_call | d_call | v_call | clone_size | cdr3_nt | cdr3_aa
TRBJ1-1 | - | TRBV28 | - | TGTGCCACCGTAGGACAGTCAAGCACTGAGGCTTTCTTT | CATVGQSSTEAFF
TRBJ2-3 | - | TRBV12-3/TRBV12-4 | many | TGTGCCAGCAGTACCCGCACAGATACGCAGTATTTT | CASSTRTDTQYF
TRBJ2-2 | TRBD2 | TRBV29-1 | many | TGCAGCGTTTCAAGCGGGAGTAGCGGCACCGGGGAGCTGTTTTTT | CSVSSGSSGTGELFF
TRBJ1-6 | TRBD1 | TRBV12-3/TRBV12-4 | few | TGTGCCAGCAGTCCTCCGGGACAGGCTTATAATTCACCCCTCCACTTT | CASSPPGQAYNSPLHF
TRBJ2-3 | - | TRBV24-1 | many | TGTGCCACCGCACCGAGCACAGATACGCAGTATTTT | CATAPSTDTQYF
TRBJ1-4 | - | TRBV5-6 | few | TGTGCCAGCAGCTCTGTAGGGGGAACACAGAAGGTTGAAAAACTGTTTTTT | CASSSVGGTQKVEKLFF
TRBJ2-7 | - | TRBV5-1 | many | TGCGCCAGCAGCTCCCGCAAAAAGGGTTACGAGCAGTACTTC | CASSSRKKGYEQYF
TRBJ2-1 | - | TRBV20-1 | many | TGCAGTGCCCGACGTGGCCCCCTAAGGAACAATGAGCAGTTCTTC | CSARRGPLRNNEQFF
TRBJ2-1 | TRBD2 | TRBV18 | few | TGTGCCAGCTCACCCTTGAATAGCGGGAGAACTTTAAATGAGCAGTTCTTC | CASSPLNSGRTLNEQFF
TRBJ2-7 | - | TRBV11-1 | few | TGTGCCAGCAGCTCGTGGACGGAATACGAGCAGTACTTC | CASSSWTEYEQYF
TRBJ1-5 | - | TRBV2 | few | TGTGCCAGCAGTAGGACAGATTATAGCAATCAGCCCCAGCATTTT | CASSRTDYSNQPQHF
TRBJ2-3 | - | TRBV24-1 | - | TGTGCCACCAGTGATTTCGCGGGATCCCCAGATACGCAGTATTTT | CATSDFAGSPDTQYF
TRBJ2-7 | TRBD2 | TRBV28 | - | TGTGCCGGGGCAAAGGGAGGGAGCTCCTACGAGCAGTACTTC | CAGAKGGSSYEQYF
TRBJ1-6 | - | TRBV29-1 | few | TGCAGCGTGCAACAGGGTAGTAGGTCCTATAATTCACCCCTCCACTTT | CSVQQGSRSYNSPLHF
TRBJ2-1 | TRBD1 | TRBV9 | many | TGTGCCAGCAGCCCCCGTGGAGACAGGGTGGACAATGAGCAGTTCTTC | CASSPRGDRVDNEQFF
TRBJ2-2 | - | TRBV5-1 | - | TGCGCCAGCAGCTTGGCCCCCAGGGCAGGCACCGGGGAGCTGTTTTTT | CASSLAPRAGTGELFF
TRBJ2-2 | TRBD2 | TRBV9 | - | TGTGCCAGCAGCGTAGCCCGTGCTGGACTAGATAACACCGGGGAGCTGTTTTTT | CASSVARAGLDNTGELFF
TRBJ1-2 | - | TRBV5-1 | few | TGCGCCAGCAGCTTCGGGTCCCCAGACTATGGCTACACCTTC | CASSFGSPDYGYTF
TRBJ2-3 | TRBD2 | TRBV2 | - | TGTGCCAGCAGTACAGCGGGAGGGCCCGCAGATACGCAGTATTTT | CASSTAGGPADTQYF
TRBJ1-5 | - | TRBV7-2 | - | TGTGCCAGCAGCCCCAAGCCCCAGGGATTTTATCAGCCCCAGCATTTT | CASSPKPQGFYQPQHF
TRBJ2-5 | - | TRBV7-9 | few | TGTGCCAGCAGCTTTCAGCAAGAGACCCAGTACTTC | CASSFQQETQYF
TRBJ2-5 | - | TRBV4-2 | - | TGTGCCAGCAGCCAAGGACAGGATAAAGAGACCCAGTACTTC | CASSQGQDKETQYF
TRBJ1-6 | - | TRBV14 | - | TGTGCCAGCAGCCACCTGGGGGGGTTGGTGAATTCACCCCTCCACTTT | CASSHLGGLVNSPLHF
TRBJ2-7 | TRBD2 | TRBV18 | many | TGTGCCAGCTCAGCCCTACTAGCGGGAGGTTCCTACGAGCAGTACTTC | CASSALLAGGSYEQYF
TRBJ2-7 | TRBD2 | TRBV12-3/TRBV12-4 | few | TGTGCCAGCAGTTACAGCGGGAGGGCCCCGTACGAGCAGTACTTC | CASSYSGRAPYEQYF
TRBJ2-3 | - | TRBV11-2 | many | TGTGCCAGCAGCTCCCTAAGCACAGATACGCAGTATTTT | CASSSLSTDTQYF
TRBJ2-1 | - | TRBV12-3/TRBV12-4 | many | TGTGCCAGCAGTGCACCAGGGGCTCGGAACTCAGAGCAGTTCTTC | CASSAPGARNSEQFF
TRBJ2-1 | - | TRBV29-1 | - | TGCAGCGCCCGGGACCCGCCCAACAATGAGCAGTTCTTC | CSARDPPNNEQFF
TRBJ2-3 | TRBD2 | TRBV2 | - | TGTGCCAGCAGTCTAGCGGGGGCTTACACAGATACGCAGTATTTT | CASSLAGAYTDTQYF
TRBJ1-2 | TRBD1 | TRBV13 | few | TGTGCCAGCAGACAAATTACAGGGGGCGATGGCTACACCTTC | CASRQITGGDGYTF
TRBJ1-1 | - | TRBV29-1 | few | TGCAGCTATCGTCCCATGAACACTGAAGCTTTCTTT | CSYRPMNTEAFF
TRBJ2-5 | TRBD2 | TRBV20-1 | - | TGCAGTGCTCGTAGCGGGAGGGCCAACCAAGAGACCCAGTACTTC | CSARSGRANQETQYF
TRBJ2-7 | TRBD2 | TRBV20-1 | - | TGCAGTGCTCGCCCGTCTAGCGGGGCTTCCTACGAGCAGTACTTC | CSARPSSGASYEQYF
TRBJ1-2 | - | TRBV27 | many | TGTGCCAGCAGTTTTGGCCTCAGGGGAAAGGATGGCTACACCTTC | CASSFGLRGKDGYTF
TRBJ2-2 | - | TRBV7-9 | many | TGTGCCAGCAGCTTAGTACGGGGCGGGACGAACACCGGGGAGCTGTTTTTT | CASSLVRGGTNTGELFF
TRBJ1-3 | - | TRBV12-3/TRBV12-4 | - | TGTGCCAGCAGTTCACAGGGATCCATCTCTGGAAACACCATATATTTT | CASSSQGSISGNTIYF
TRBJ2-1 | TRBD1 | TRBV5-4 | few | TGTGCCAGCAGCTTGAACAGGGGGTTGAGTCACAATGAGCAGTTCTTC | CASSLNRGLSHNEQFF
TRBJ2-3 | TRBD2 | TRBV5-1 | - | TGCGCCAGCACCCCCGGACTAGCGAGCACAGATACGCAGTATTTT | CASTPGLASTDTQYF
TRBJ2-3 | TRBD2 | TRBV7-2 | - | TGTGCCAGCAGCTCCCCGGGACTAGCGGGAGGGCCGACAGATACGCAGTATTTT | CASSSPGLAGGPTDTQYF
TRBJ2-2 | - | TRBV24-1 | - | TGTGCCACCAGACCACAGGGACCCGGGGAGCTGTTTTTT | CATRPQGPGELFF
TRBJ1-2 | - | TRBV4-2 | - | TGTGCCAGCAGCCCCCGCGCCTTTGAGAACTATGGCTACACCTTC | CASSPRAFENYGYTF
TRBJ1-6 | - | TRBV6-1 | few | TGTGCCAGCAGCGAAGATTCACCCCTCCACTTT | CASSEDSPLHF
TRBJ2-5 | - | TRBV28 | - | TGTGCCAGCAGTTCCATGCGGGGGCGAGAGACCCAGTACTTC | CASSSMRGRETQYF
TRBJ2-2 | - | TRBV2 | few | TGTGCCAGCAGTGAACAGGGGAGAGGAGGGGAGCTGTTTTTT | CASSEQGRGGELFF
TRBJ2-1 | - | TRBV19 | - | TGTGCCAGTAGTCGCCCCCTCCGGCGAAGGGACTACAATGAGCAGTTCTTC | CASSRPLRRRDYNEQFF
TRBJ2-2 | - | TRBV4-2 | few | TGTGCCAGCAGCCAAGTGAGGGGGGAGCTGTTTTTT | CASSQVRGELFF
TRBJ1-4 | TRBD1 | TRBV11-2 | many | TGTGCCAGCAGCCGGGGACAGAATAATGAAAAACTGTTTTTT | CASSRGQNNEKLFF
TRBJ2-6 | - | TRBV19 | many | TGTGCCAGTAGTATAGGACAGGACGTGAACGTCCTGACTTTC | CASSIGQDVNVLTF
TRBJ1-1 | TRBD1 | TRBV6-5 | many | TGTGCCAGCAGCGGACAGGGCAGAATGAACACTGAAGCTTTCTTT | CASSGQGRMNTEAFF
TRBJ2-3 | - | TRBV11-2 | - | TGTGCCAGCAGCCGAGCGGCGACGCAGTATTTT | CASSRAATQYF
TRBJ2-6 | TRBD2 | TRBV11-2 | few | TGTGCCAGCAGCGGGCTAGCGGGTTTACTCTCTGGGGCCAACGTCCTGACTTTC | CASSGLAGLLSGANVLTF
TRBJ2-7 | TRBD1 | TRBV10-3 | few | TGTGCCATCAGGGGGACAGAAACCCACGAGCAGTACTTC | CAIRGTETHEQYF
TRBJ1-5 | TRBD1 | TRBV5-1 | - | TGCGCCAGCAGCTCGGGCGAGGGGGCCCAGCCCCAGCATTTT | CASSSGEGAQPQHF
TRBJ1-3 | - | TRBV30 | - | TGTGCCTGGAGGTTGAGGCCCTACTCTGGAAACACCATATATTTT | CAWRLRPYSGNTIYF
TRBJ1-5 | TRBD1 | TRBV19 | few | TGTGCCAGTAGTACCCGGACCGGACAGGGGAGTCAGCCCCAGCATTTT | CASSTRTGQGSQPQHF
TRBJ2-5 | TRBD1 | TRBV2 | many | TGTGCCAGCAGCGCACAGGGGGCCATGAGAGAGACCCAGTACTTC | CASSAQGAMRETQYF
TRBJ2-5 | - | TRBV10-3 | - | TGTGCCATCAGTGAAAGGACAGATAGCGGGACCCAGTACTTC | CAISERTDSGTQYF